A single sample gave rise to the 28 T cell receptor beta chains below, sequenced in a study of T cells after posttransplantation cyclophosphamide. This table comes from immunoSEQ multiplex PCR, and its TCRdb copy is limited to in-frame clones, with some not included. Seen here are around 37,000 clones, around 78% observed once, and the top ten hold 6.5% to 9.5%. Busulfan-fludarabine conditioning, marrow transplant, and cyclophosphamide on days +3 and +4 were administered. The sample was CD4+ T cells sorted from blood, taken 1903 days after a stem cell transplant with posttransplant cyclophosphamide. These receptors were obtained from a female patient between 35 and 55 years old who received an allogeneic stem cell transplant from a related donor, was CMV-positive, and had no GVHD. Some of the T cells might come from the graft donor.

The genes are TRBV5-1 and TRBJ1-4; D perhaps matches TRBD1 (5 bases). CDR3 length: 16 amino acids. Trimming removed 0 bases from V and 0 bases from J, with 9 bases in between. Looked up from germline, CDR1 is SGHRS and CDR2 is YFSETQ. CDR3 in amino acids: CASSLGTLATNEKLFF. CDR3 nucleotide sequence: TGCGCCAGCAGCTTGGGGACACTTGCAACTAATGAAAAACTGTTTTTT.

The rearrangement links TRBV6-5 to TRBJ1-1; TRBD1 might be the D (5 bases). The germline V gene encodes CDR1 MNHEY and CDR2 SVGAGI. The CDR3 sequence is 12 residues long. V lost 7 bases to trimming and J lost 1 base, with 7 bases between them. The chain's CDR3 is CASTGPNTEAFF. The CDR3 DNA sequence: TGTGCCAGCACAGGGCCGAACACTGAAGCTTTCTTT.

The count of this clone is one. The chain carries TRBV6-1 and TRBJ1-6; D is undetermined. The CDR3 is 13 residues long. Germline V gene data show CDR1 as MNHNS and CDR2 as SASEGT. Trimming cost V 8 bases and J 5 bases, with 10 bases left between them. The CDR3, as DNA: TGTGCCAGCCAGATACGGGATAATTCACCCCTCCACTTT. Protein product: CASQIRDNSPLHF.

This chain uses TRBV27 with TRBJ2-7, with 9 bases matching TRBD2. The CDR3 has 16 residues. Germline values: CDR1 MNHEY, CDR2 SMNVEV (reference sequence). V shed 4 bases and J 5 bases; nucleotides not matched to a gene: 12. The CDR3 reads CASSSLWRGGSDEQYF. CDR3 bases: TGTGCCAGCAGTTCCCTCTGGCGGGGGGGGAGCGACGAGCAGTACTTC.

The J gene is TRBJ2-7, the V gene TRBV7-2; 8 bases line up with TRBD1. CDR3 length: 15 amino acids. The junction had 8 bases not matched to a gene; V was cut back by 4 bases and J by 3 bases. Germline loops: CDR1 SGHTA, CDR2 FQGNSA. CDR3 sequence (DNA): TGTGCCAGCAGCTGGAAACAGGGGGGCGGCTACGAGCAGTACTTC. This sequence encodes CASSWKQGGGYEQYF.

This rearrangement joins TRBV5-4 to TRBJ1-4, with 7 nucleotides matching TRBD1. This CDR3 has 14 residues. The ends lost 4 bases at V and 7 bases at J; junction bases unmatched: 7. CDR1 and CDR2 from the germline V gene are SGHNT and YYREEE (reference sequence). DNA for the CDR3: TGTGCCAGCAGCAGGGACAGCAACGGTGAAAAACTGTTTTTT. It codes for CASSRDSNGEKLFF.

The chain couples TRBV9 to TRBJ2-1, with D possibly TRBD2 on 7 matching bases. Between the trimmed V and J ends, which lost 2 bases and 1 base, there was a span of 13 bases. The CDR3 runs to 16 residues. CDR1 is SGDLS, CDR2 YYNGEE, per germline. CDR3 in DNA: TGTGCCAGCAGCGTCAGGGGCGGGGGTTCCTACAATGAGCAGTTCTTC. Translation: CASSVRGGGSYNEQFF.

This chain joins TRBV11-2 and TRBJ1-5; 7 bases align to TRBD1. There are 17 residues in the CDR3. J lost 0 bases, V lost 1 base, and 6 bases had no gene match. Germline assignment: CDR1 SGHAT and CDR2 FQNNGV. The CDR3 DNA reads TGTGCCAGCAGCTTAGGACAGGGCGATTATAGCAATCAGCCCCAGCATTTT. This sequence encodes CASSLGQGDYSNQPQHF.

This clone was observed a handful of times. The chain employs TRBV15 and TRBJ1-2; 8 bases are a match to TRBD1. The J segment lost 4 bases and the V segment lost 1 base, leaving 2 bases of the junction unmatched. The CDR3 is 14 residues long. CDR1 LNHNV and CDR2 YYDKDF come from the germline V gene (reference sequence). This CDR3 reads CATSRAGTGYGYTF. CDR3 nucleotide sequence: TGTGCCACCAGCAGAGCCGGGACAGGCTATGGCTACACCTTC.

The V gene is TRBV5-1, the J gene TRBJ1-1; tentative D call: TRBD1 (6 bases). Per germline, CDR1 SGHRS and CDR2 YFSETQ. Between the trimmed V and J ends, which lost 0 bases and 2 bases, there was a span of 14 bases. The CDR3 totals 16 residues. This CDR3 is CASSLGWTAVNTEAFF. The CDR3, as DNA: TGCGCCAGCAGCTTGGGATGGACAGCCGTTAACACTGAAGCTTTCTTT.

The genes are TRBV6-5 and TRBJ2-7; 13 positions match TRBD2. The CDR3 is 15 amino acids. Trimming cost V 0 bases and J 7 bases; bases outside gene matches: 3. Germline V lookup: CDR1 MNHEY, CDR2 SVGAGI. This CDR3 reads CASSYSGLAGKEQYF. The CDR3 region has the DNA TGTGCCAGCAGTTACTCGGGACTAGCGGGGAAAGAGCAGTACTTC.

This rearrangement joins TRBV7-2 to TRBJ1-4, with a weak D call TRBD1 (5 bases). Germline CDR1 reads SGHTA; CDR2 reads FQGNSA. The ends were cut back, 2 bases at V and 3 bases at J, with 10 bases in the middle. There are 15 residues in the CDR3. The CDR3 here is CASSLQGWANEKLFF. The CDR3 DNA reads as TGTGCCAGCAGCTTACAGGGTTGGGCTAATGAAAAACTGTTTTTT.

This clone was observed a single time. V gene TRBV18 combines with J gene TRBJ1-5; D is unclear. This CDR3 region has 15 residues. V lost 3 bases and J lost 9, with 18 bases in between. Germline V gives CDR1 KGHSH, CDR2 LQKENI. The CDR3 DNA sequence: TGTGCCAGCTCACCCTATTCGGGCGCGGGTCGGCCCCAGCATTTT. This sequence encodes CASSPYSGAGRPQHF.

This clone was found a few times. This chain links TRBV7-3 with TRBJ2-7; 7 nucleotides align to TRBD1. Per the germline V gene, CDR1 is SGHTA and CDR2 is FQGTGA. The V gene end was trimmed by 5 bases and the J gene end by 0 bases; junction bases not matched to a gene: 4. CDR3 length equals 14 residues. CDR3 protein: CASSPQGNSYEQYF. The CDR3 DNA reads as TGTGCCAGCAGCCCACAGGGGAACTCCTACGAGCAGTACTTC.

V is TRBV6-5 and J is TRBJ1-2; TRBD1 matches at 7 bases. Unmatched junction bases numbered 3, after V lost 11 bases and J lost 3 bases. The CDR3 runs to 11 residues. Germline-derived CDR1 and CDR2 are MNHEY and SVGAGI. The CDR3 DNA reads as TGTGCCGCGGGGACAGACTATGGCTACACCTTC. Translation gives CAAGTDYGYTF.

The CDR3 bases are TGTGCCAGCAGCGTACAGCCGACTACTAACTATGGCTACACCTTC. This sequence encodes CASSVQPTTNYGYTF. V usage is TRBV9 and J usage is TRBJ1-2; D unclear. The CDR3 consists of 15 residues. The germline CDR1 and CDR2 sequences are SGDLS and YYNGEE. V lost 1 base and J lost 0, with 10 bases in between.

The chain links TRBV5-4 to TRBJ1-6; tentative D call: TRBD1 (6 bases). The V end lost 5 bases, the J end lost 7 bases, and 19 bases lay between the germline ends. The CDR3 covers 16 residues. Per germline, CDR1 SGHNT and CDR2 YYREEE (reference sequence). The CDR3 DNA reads TGTGCCAGCAGTAAAGGGGGTCCAAACGAAAATTCACCCCTCCACTTT. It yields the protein CASSKGGPNENSPLHF.

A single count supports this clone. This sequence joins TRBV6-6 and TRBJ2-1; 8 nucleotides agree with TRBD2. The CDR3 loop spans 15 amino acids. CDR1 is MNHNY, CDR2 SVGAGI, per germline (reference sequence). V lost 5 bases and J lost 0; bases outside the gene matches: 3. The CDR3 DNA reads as TGTGCCAGCAGTGGGACTAGTAACTCCTACAATGAGCAGTTCTTC. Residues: CASSGTSNSYNEQFF.

The CDR3 DNA reads TGTGCCAGCAGCTCGGGACAGGGGAACGACAATGAGCAGTTCTTC. Amino acid sequence: CASSSGQGNDNEQFF. The chain joins TRBV11-1 to TRBJ2-1; 10 positions match TRBD1. V shed 4 bases, J shed 5 bases, and the junction held 5 bases outside the gene matches. The CDR3 has 15 amino acids. CDR1 is SGHAT, CDR2 FQDESV, per germline (reference sequence).

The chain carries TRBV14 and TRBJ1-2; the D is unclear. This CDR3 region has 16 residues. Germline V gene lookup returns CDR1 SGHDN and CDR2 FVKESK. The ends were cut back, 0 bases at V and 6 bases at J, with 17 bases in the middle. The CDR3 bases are TGTGCCAGCAGCCAAGACTTCCCCTCACTTTTACATGGCTACACCTTC. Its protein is CASSQDFPSLLHGYTF. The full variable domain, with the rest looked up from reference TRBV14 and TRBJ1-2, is EAGVTQFPSHSVIEKGQTVTLRCDPISGHDNLYWYRRVMGKEIKFLLHFVKESKQDESGMPNNRFLAERTGGTYSTLKVQPAELEDSGVYFCASSQDFPSLLHGYTFGSGTRLTVV.

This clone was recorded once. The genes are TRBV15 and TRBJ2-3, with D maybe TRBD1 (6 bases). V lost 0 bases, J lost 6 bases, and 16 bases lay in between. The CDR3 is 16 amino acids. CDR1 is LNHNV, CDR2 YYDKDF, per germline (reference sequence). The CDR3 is CATSRDGGQGGDTQYF. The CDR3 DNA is TGTGCCACCAGCAGAGATGGGGGCCAGGGCGGGGATACGCAGTATTTT.

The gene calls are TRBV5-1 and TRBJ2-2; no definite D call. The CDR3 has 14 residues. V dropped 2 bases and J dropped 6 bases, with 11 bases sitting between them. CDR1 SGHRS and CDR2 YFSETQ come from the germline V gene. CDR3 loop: CASSFSNPPGELFF. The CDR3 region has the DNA TGCGCCAGCAGCTTCTCTAACCCACCCGGGGAGCTGTTTTTT.

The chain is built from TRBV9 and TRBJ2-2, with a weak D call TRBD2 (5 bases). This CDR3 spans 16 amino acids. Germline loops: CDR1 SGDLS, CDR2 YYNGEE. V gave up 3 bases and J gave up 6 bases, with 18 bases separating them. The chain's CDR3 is CASSGVAMVNPGELFF. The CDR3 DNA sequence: TGTGCCAGCAGCGGGGTAGCGATGGTAAACCCCGGGGAGCTGTTTTTT.

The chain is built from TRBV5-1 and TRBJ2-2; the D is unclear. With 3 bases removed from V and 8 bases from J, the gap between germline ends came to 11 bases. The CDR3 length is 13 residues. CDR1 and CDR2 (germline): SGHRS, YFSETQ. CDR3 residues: CASSSILLGELFF. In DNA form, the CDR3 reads TGCGCCAGCAGCTCAATACTCCTGGGGGAGCTGTTTTTT.

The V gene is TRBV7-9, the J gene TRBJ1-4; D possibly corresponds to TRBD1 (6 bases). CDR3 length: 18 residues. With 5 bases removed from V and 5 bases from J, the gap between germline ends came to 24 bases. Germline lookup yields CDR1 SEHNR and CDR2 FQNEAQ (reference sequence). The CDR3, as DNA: TGTGCCAGCAGCCCACGGCGCGGGCGGGGGGCGCGGAATGAAAAACTGTTTTTT. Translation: CASSPRRGRGARNEKLFF.

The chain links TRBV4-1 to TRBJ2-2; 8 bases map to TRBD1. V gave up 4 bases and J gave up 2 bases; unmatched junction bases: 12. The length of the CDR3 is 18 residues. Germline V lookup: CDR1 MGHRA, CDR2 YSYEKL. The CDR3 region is CASSLISGQGQNTGELFF. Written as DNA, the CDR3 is TGCGCCAGCAGCCTAATTTCCGGACAGGGACAAAACACCGGGGAGCTGTTTTTT.

Written as DNA, the CDR3 is TGTGCCAGCAGCCCCCGGAGGGACACCGGGGAGCTGTTTTTT. Residues: CASSPRRDTGELFF. The rearrangement joins TRBV7-2 to TRBJ2-2; TRBD2 might be the D (6 bases). Trimming left V 5 bases short and J 3 bases short, with 10 bases between. This CDR3 region has 14 residues. Germline values: CDR1 SGHTA, CDR2 FQGNSA.

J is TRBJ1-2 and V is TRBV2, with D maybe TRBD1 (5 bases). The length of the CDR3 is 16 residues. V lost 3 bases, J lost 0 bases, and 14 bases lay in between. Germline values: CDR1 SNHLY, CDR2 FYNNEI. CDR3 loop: CASSELWGGTNYGYTF. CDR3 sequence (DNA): TGTGCCAGCAGTGAGTTATGGGGCGGAACTAACTATGGCTACACCTTC.